The 23 T cell receptor beta chains given below trace back to one sample, sequenced in a study of early T cells in non-severe SARS-CoV-2 infection. TCRdb reprocessed the 5' RACE reads via MiXCR and lists one record per CDR3 protein. The sample has around 67,000 distinct CDR3 sequences; about 10% are singletons. The sequences come from whole blood, collected at baseline. These receptors were collected from an adult who was a healthcare worker with PCR-confirmed SARS-CoV-2 infection or an uninfected control (not recorded which).

This clonotype came up a few times. The V gene is TRBV7-3, the J gene TRBJ1-4; unclear D gene. The germline V and J ends were trimmed by 5 bases and 6 bases, with 7 bases remaining between them. Germline assignment: CDR1 SGHTA and CDR2 FQGTGA. CDR3 length: 12 residues. This CDR3 reads CASSDLYEKLFF. DNA of the CDR3: TGTGCCAGCAGCGACCTTTATGAAAAACTGTTTTTT.

This clonotype was observed at least ten times. This chain joins TRBV6-6 and TRBJ2-7, with D possibly being TRBD1 (6 bases). The V and J ends lost 5 bases and 11 bases respectively, with 13 bases between them. This CDR3 contains 11 residues. The V gene's germline CDR1 is MNHNY and CDR2 SVGAGI (reference sequence). CDR3 sequence: CASSLQGKEYF. In DNA form, the CDR3 reads TGTGCCAGCAGTCTCCAGGGGAAGGAGTACTTC.

V gene TRBV5-1 combines with J gene TRBJ2-2; tentatively, D is TRBD1 (5 bases). Germline assignment: CDR1 SGHRS and CDR2 YFSETQ. The CDR3 spans 15 residues. Trimming removed 4 bases at V and 4 bases at J, with 14 bases between. CDR3 bases: TGCGCCAGCAGCCCGGACACAAGGTCCACCGGGGAGCTGTTTTTT. Protein: CASSPDTRSTGELFF.

This clonotype was observed at least ten times. The CDR3 DNA is TGTGCCAGCAGCGCCGGATTCCAAGGGGGGGCTTTGCAAGAGACCCAGTACTTC. It is translated as CASSAGFQGGALQETQYF. V is TRBV9 and J is TRBJ2-5, with a possible D match to TRBD2 (7 bases). This CDR3 contains 18 residues. Trimming cost V 3 bases and J 2 bases, with 23 bases left between them. Germline V gene lookup returns CDR1 SGDLS and CDR2 YYNGEE.

This clonotype was counted only a few times. Relative to the germline gene, one junction end is altered; a read error may explain this. The V and J genes are TRBV7-9 and TRBJ1-2; no clear D gene. In germline, CDR1 is SEHNR, CDR2 FQNEAQ (reference sequence). The CDR3 loop spans 12 amino acids. CDR3 DNA: TGTGCCAGCAGCTTAGAAGGGTATGTCTACACCTTC. It is translated as CASSLEGYVYTF.

The chain has TRBV2 and TRBJ2-2; 11 bases agree with TRBD2. The CDR3 has 14 amino acids. J was trimmed by 5 bases and V by 7 bases; bases with no gene match: 3. Germline V gene lookup returns CDR1 SNHLY and CDR2 FYNNEI. The CDR3 region has the DNA TGTGCCAGCATGGCTAGCGGGAGGACCGGGGAGCTGTTTTTT. Its protein product is CASMASGRTGELFF.

The chain recombines TRBV20-1 with TRBJ2-3; 7 bases are a match to TRBD1. Germline V gives CDR1 DFQATT, CDR2 SNEGSKA (reference sequence). The junction had 7 bases not matched to a gene; V was cut back by 3 bases and J by 1 base. The length of the CDR3 is 15 residues. DNA of the CDR3: TGCAGTGCTAGTGGGTACAGGGGCCGCACAGATACGCAGTATTTT. It is translated as CSASGYRGRTDTQYF.

This clonotype was counted only a few times. The chain couples TRBV27 to TRBJ1-1; D gene ambiguous. V was shortened by 5 bases and J by 10 bases, with 20 bases between the two germline ends. This CDR3 region has 14 residues. In germline, CDR1 is MNHEY, CDR2 SMNVEV (reference sequence). For the CDR3, the DNA is TGTGCCAGCAGTCCTCGTGGTCCGTTTCCAGGAGCTTTCTTT. Protein sequence: CASSPRGPFPGAFF.

V and J are TRBV7-9 and TRBJ1-2; D gene uncertain. The CDR3 consists of 12 residues. Germline V lookup: CDR1 SEHNR, CDR2 FQNEAQ (reference sequence). V was cut by 5 bases and J by 7 bases, with 11 bases left in between. This chain's CDR3 is CASSPGISGYTF. CDR3 sequence (DNA): TGTGCCAGCAGCCCTGGGATCTCTGGCTACACCTTC.

This clonotype was seen only a few times. This sequence joins TRBV11-2 and TRBJ1-4, with D unclear. Trimming pared 5 bases from V and 0 bases from J, leaving 10 bases between. CDR3 size: 15 residues. Looked up from germline, CDR1 is SGHAT and CDR2 is FQNNGV. CDR3 protein: CASSGNLATNEKLFF. DNA of the CDR3: TGTGCCAGCAGCGGTAACCTGGCAACTAATGAAAAACTGTTTTTT.

The V and J genes are TRBV9 and TRBJ1-5, with 8 bases fitting TRBD1. Germline CDR1 reads SGDLS; CDR2 reads YYNGEE. The CDR3 covers 14 residues. V lost 4 bases, J lost 2 bases, and 2 bases stayed unmatched. The CDR3 DNA sequence: TGTGCCAGCAGCCCAGGGGGCGGCAATCAGCCCCAGCATTTT. Its translation is CASSPGGGNQPQHF.

Only a few counts were recorded for this clonotype. The rearrangement links TRBV6-5 to TRBJ1-2; D may be TRBD1 (5 bases). CDR3 length: 14 amino acids. V was shortened by 6 bases and J by 7 bases, with 18 bases between the two germline ends. The germline V gene encodes CDR1 MNHEY and CDR2 SVGAGI. This CDR3 is CASRFTGTPPGYTF. Here the CDR3 DNA reads TGTGCCAGCAGGTTCACCGGGACCCCGCCTGGCTACACCTTC.

This clonotype was counted at least ten times. The rearrangement joins TRBV3-1 to TRBJ2-7, with D perhaps TRBD1 (6 bases). The CDR3 is 14 residues long. Germline assignment: CDR1 LGHDT and CDR2 YNNKEL (reference sequence). V was trimmed by 2 bases and J by 2 bases, leaving 10 bases between them. The CDR3 is CASSQTSGAYEQYF. In nucleotides, the CDR3 is TGTGCCAGCAGCCAAACCTCAGGGGCCTACGAGCAGTACTTC.

This clonotype was picked up a small number of times. Written as DNA, the CDR3 is TGTGCCAGCAGCTTATTTGGGGACGCTACAAGGAACGAGCAGTACTTC. This sequence encodes CASSLFGDATRNEQYF. The chain uses TRBV7-9 and TRBJ2-7, with D perhaps matching TRBD1 or TRBD2 (5 bases each). V was pared by 2 bases and J by 5 bases, with 19 bases between. The CDR3 length is 16 residues. Per germline, CDR1 SEHNR and CDR2 FQNEAQ (reference sequence).

The chain links TRBV29-1 to TRBJ1-2; 9 bases align to TRBD1. The ends lost 4 bases at V and 5 bases at J; junction bases unmatched: 11. Germline CDR1 is SQVTM and CDR2 is ANQGSEA. The CDR3 runs to 15 residues. As DNA, the CDR3 is TGCAGCGTTGTTGAAGGGACAGGGTTTTATTATGGCTACACCTTC. Translated, it gives CSVVEGTGFYYGYTF.

CDR3 bases: TGTGCCAGCAGTAGACAGGGAGCCAAAAACATTCAGTACTTC. As protein: CASSRQGAKNIQYF. The chain uses TRBV6-6 and TRBJ2-4; 7 nucleotides agree with TRBD1. The CDR3 has 14 residues. CDR1 and CDR2 from the germline V gene are MNHNY and SVGAGI (reference sequence). The junction had 1 base not matched to a gene; V was cut back by 5 bases and J by 0 bases.

This clonotype was recorded a few times. The rearrangement joins TRBV12-3 or TRBV12-4 to TRBJ2-3; D gene unclear. The V end was cut by 7 bases, the J end by 5 bases, with 7 bases between. The CDR3 runs to 11 residues. CDR3 region: CASKFIDTQYF. CDR3 sequence (DNA): TGTGCCAGCAAGTTTATAGATACGCAGTATTTT.

This clonotype came up many times. The chain joins TRBV19 to TRBJ1-5; perhaps TRBD1 as D (6 bases). This CDR3 has 16 amino acids. Deletions cut 5 bases from V and 1 base from J, with 15 bases between. CDR1 is LNHDA and CDR2 is SQIVND in the germline V gene (reference sequence). CDR3 DNA: TGTGCCAGTAGTCCCCGAATGGGGGCCAGCAATCAGCCCCAGCATTTT. This translates into CASSPRMGASNQPQHF.

V is TRBV18 and J is TRBJ1-1; possible D gene TRBD1, 5 bases. There are 15 residues in the CDR3. Per the germline V gene, CDR1 is KGHSH and CDR2 is LQKENI. Trimming pared 3 bases from V and 1 base from J, leaving 12 bases between. CDR3 region: CASSPTKQANTEAFF. CDR3 DNA: TGTGCCAGCTCACCCACAAAACAGGCGAACACTGAAGCTTTCTTT.

This clonotype was counted between two and nine times. The rearrangement joins TRBV20-1 to TRBJ2-1; maybe TRBD1 (7 bases). CDR3 length: 16 amino acids. Per the germline V gene, CDR1 is DFQATT and CDR2 is SNEGSKA (reference sequence). Trimming left V 0 bases short and J 3 bases short, with 15 bases between. The DNA of the CDR3 is TGCAGTGCTAGAGATAGGCGGGACAGATTCTACAATGAGCAGTTCTTC. Translating it yields CSARDRRDRFYNEQFF.

A note on this clonotype: It may be a read error: a sequence one base away is much more abundant. No conserved phenylalanine or tryptophan is present at the end of the CDR3, so a read error is the likely explanation. This rearrangement joins TRBV11-2 to TRBJ1-3; D gene uncertain. The CDR3 has 15 residues. Per the germline V gene, CDR1 is SGHAT and CDR2 is FQNNGV. The V end was cut by 5 bases, the J end by 3 bases, with 14 bases between. The CDR3 sequence is CASSPSRGGGNTIYY. The DNA of the CDR3 is TGTGCCAGCAGCCCGTCCCGGGGTGGTGGAAACACCATATATTAT.

In this sample, this clonotype turned up a few times. The CDR3 region has the DNA TGCGCCAGCAGCCAAGTAGGTGCTCGATCCTACGAGCAGTACTTC. Its protein is CASSQVGARSYEQYF. The V gene is TRBV4-3, the J gene TRBJ2-7; the D is unclear. The germline V gene encodes CDR1 LGHNA and CDR2 YSLEER. CDR3 length equals 15 residues. Deletions cut 1 base from V and 1 base from J, with 11 bases between.

This clonotype appeared many times. This sequence joins TRBV5-1 and TRBJ2-7; D is unresolved. This CDR3 is 12 amino acids long. Germline CDR1 SGHRS, CDR2 YFSETQ. The V and J ends lost 0 bases and 5 bases respectively, with 6 bases between them. The CDR3 DNA reads TGCGCCAGCAGCTTGGGCGTGGACGAGCAGTACTTC. It translates to CASSLGVDEQYF.